The rows below give T cell receptor beta chains drawn from one sample of a study of blood T cell repertoires in COVID-19. Libraries were prepared by immunoSEQ multiplex PCR; TCRdb keeps only in-frame clonotypes and omits some of them. Among 90,000 or so clones listed, 89% were seen once. The sequencing sample was made of peripheral blood. Source of these receptors: a woman aged 80 or over with active COVID-19. Each CDR3 is given with its conserved first and last residue. The D gene is left open where the match is weak. Some rows mark clone size as missing; the rest say once, few, many or name a class of expanded clone.

clone size: -
V gene: TRBV7-2
J gene: TRBJ2-3
D gene: -
CDR3 protein: CASSSRWNRESTDTQYF
CDR3 DNA: TGTGCCAGCAGCTCGAGGTGGAACAGGGAAAGCACAGATACGCAGTATTTT

clone size: once
V gene: TRBV15
J gene: TRBJ2-3
D gene: TRBD2
CDR3 protein: CATSRDPAGMTDTQYF
CDR3 DNA: TGTGCCACCAGCAGAGATCCAGCGGGAATGACAGATACGCAGTATTTT

clone size: -
V gene: TRBV5-5
J gene: TRBJ2-3
D gene: -
CDR3 protein: CASSLQGSVDTQYF
CDR3 DNA: TGTGCCAGCAGCTTACAGGGCTCGGTGGATACGCAGTATTTT

clone size: -
V gene: TRBV28
J gene: TRBJ1-1
D gene: -
CDR3 protein: CASSLFGREAFF
CDR3 DNA: TGTGCCAGCAGTTTATTCGGCAGGGAAGCTTTCTTT

clone size: -
V gene: TRBV30
J gene: TRBJ2-7
D gene: TRBD2
CDR3 protein: CAWGGEGISYEQYF
CDR3 DNA: TGTGCCTGGGGAGGGGAGGGAATCTCCTACGAGCAGTACTTC

clone size: -
V gene: TRBV6-5
J gene: TRBJ1-2
D gene: -
CDR3 protein: CASSYGGYYGYTF
CDR3 DNA: TGTGCCAGCAGTTACGGGGGCTACTATGGCTACACCTTC

clone size: -
V gene: TRBV5-1
J gene: TRBJ2-1
D gene: TRBD2
CDR3 protein: CASSILSRGSSYNEQFF
CDR3 DNA: TGCGCCAGCAGCATCCTCTCGCGGGGGAGCTCCTACAATGAGCAGTTCTTC

clone size: -
V gene: TRBV9
J gene: TRBJ1-4
D gene: TRBD1
CDR3 protein: CASSGTDRELFF
CDR3 DNA: TGTGCCAGCAGCGGCACTGACAGGGAACTGTTTTTT

clone size: -
V gene: TRBV6-5
J gene: TRBJ2-7
D gene: TRBD1
CDR3 protein: CASSFDRDLSYEQYF
CDR3 DNA: TGTGCCAGCAGTTTCGACAGGGATCTTTCCTACGAGCAGTACTTC

clone size: -
V gene: TRBV15
J gene: TRBJ1-1
D gene: TRBD1
CDR3 protein: CATSRGQGARRNTEAFF
CDR3 DNA: TGTGCCACCAGCAGAGGGCAGGGGGCGAGACGTAACACTGAAGCTTTCTTT

clone size: -
V gene: TRBV6-1
J gene: TRBJ2-1
D gene: TRBD2
CDR3 protein: CASSVLRRLAGDNEQFF
CDR3 DNA: TGTGCCAGCAGTGTCCTCAGGCGGCTAGCGGGCGACAATGAGCAGTTCTTC